This T cell receptor (beta chain) was recovered during a study of identical twins. This clonotype came up many times. TCRdb recomputed calls from the 5' RACE reads with MiXCR, one row per CDR3 protein. The sample has approximately 680,000 distinct CDR3 sequences, roughly 7.2% seen once. These data were also filed under a second study, of yellow fever vaccine responses in identical twins.

Source material: PBMCs. This TCR was sampled from a woman between 18 and 29 years old in good health.

The CDR3 loop reads CASSREVNEQFF. The CDR3 region has the DNA TGCGCCAGCAGCAGAGAAGTGAATGAGCAGTTCTTC. This rearrangement joins TRBV5-1 to TRBJ2-1; no clear D gene. Germline CDR1 and CDR2: SGHRS and YFSETQ. V lost 4 bases and J lost 7, with 9 bases in between. This CDR3 has 12 amino acids.